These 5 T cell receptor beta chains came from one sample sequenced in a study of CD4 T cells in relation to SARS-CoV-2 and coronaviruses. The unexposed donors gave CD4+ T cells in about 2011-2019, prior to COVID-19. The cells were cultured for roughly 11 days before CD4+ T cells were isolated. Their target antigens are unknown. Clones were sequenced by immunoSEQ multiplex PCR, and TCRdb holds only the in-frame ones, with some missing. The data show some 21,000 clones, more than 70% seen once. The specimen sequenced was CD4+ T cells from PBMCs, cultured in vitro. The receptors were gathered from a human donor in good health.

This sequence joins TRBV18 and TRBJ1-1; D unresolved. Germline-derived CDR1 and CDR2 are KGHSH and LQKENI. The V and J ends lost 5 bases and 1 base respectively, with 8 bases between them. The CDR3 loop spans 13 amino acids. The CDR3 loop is CASSVGENTEAFF. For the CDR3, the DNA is TGTGCCAGCTCAGTCGGAGAGAACACTGAAGCTTTCTTT.

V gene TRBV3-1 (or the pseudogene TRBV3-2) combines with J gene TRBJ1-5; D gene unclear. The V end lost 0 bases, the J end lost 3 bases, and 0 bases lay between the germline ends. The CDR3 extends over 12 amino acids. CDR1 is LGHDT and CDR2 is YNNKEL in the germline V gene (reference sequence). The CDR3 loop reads CASSQDNQPQHF. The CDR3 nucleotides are TGTGCCAGCAGCCAAGACAATCAGCCCCAGCATTTT.

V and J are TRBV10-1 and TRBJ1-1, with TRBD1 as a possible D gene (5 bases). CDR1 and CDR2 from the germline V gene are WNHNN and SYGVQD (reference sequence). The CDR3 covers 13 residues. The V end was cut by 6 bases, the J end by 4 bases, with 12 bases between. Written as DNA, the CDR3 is TGCGCCAGCAGCAGCAGGGAGGCCACTGAAGCTTTCTTT. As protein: CASSSREATEAFF.

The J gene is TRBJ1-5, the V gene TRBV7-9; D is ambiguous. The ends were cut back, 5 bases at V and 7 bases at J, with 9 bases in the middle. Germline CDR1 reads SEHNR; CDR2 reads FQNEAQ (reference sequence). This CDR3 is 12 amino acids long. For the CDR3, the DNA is TGTGCCAGCAGCACTGTAGAGCAGCCCCAGCATTTT. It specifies CASSTVEQPQHF.

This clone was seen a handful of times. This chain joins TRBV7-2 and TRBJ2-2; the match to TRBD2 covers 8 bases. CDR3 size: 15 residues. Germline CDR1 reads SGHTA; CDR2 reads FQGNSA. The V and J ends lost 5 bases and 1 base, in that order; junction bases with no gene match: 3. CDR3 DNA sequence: TGTGCCAGCAGCCCCCTAGCGGGGAACACCGGGGAGCTGTTTTTT. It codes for CASSPLAGNTGELFF.